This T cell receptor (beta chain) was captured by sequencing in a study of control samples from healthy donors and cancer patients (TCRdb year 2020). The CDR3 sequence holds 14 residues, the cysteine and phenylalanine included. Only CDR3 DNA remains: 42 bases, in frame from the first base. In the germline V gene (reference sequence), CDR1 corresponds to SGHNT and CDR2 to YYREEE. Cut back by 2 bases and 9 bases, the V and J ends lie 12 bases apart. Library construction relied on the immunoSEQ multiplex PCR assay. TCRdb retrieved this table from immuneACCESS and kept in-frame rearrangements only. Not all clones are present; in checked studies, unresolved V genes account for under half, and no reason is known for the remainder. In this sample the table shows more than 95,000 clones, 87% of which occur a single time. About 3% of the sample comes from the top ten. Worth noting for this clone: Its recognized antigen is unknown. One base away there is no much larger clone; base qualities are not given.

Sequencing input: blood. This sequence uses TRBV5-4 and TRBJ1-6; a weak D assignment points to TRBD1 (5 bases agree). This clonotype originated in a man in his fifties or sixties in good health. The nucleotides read TGTGCCAGCAGCTTTGAACAGGCGCTTTCACCCCTCCACTTT. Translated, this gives CASSFEQALSPLHF.